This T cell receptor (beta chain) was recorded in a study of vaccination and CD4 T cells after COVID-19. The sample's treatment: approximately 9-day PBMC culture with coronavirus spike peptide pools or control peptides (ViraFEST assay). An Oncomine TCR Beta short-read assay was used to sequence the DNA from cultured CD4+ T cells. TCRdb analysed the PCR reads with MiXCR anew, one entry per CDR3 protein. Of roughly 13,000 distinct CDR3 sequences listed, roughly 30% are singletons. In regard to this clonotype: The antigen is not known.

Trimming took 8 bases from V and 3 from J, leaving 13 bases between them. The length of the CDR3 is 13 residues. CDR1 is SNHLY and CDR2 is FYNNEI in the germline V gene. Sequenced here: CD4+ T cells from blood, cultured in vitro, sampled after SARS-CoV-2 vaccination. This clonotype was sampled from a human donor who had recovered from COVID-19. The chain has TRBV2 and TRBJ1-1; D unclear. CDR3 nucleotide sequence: TGTGCCAGCGGATCCCAGCTGTACACTGAAGCTTTCTTT. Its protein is CASGSQLYTEAFF. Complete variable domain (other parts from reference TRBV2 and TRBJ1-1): EPEVTQTPSHQVTQMGQEVILRCVPISNHLYFYWYRQILGQKVEFLVSFYNNEISEKSEIFDDQFSVERPDGSNFTLKIRSTKLEDSAMYFCASGSQLYTEAFFGQGTRLTVV.